What follows are 30 T cell receptor beta chains derived from one specimen sequenced in a study of CD8+ T cells in alopecia areata. cDNA serving as the sequencing template came from extracted, reverse transcribed RNA. Only in-frame clones appear in the TCRdb table, and some are missing; sequencing was by immunoSEQ multiplex PCR. This table holds some 180,000 clones, approximately 50% found once. Treatment defined: oral pan-JAK inhibitor, 5-10 mg twice daily. Sequences were derived from CD8+ T cells sorted from blood, sampled at week 52, from a patient treated with tofacitinib. The source is a human donor with alopecia areata.

This clone was seen a few times. V gene TRBV13 combines with J gene TRBJ2-7; D is possibly TRBD1 (8 bases). The length of the CDR3 is 14 residues. Germline lookup yields CDR1 PRHDT and CDR2 FYEKMQ (reference sequence). The V gene lost 4 bases and the J gene lost 7 bases, with 17 bases spanning the gap. The CDR3 sequence: CASSYRGGRREQYF. The CDR3 DNA is TGTGCCAGCAGCTACAGGGGGGGACGGAGGGAGCAGTACTTC.

The rearrangement links TRBV7-9 to TRBJ2-5; D ambiguous. The CDR3 is 13 residues long. Germline V CDR1 and CDR2: SEHNR, FQNEAQ (reference sequence). V lost 1 base and J 2 bases, leaving 5 bases between the germline ends. The CDR3 protein is CASSLGEQETQYF. CDR3 sequence (DNA): TGTGCCAGCAGCTTAGGAGAGCAAGAGACCCAGTACTTC.

This clone was seen a handful of times. At one end the junction does not follow the germline gene, possibly because of a read error. The chain employs TRBV30 and TRBJ2-3, with D possibly being TRBD2 (6 bases). Germline lookup yields CDR1 GTSNPN and CDR2 SVGIG (reference sequence). The CDR3 covers 12 residues. CDR3 nucleotide sequence: TGTGCCTGGAGTGCAGAGGGACTTTCGCGAGATTTT. Amino acid sequence: CAWSAEGLSRDF.

This clone showed up just once. The chain has TRBV4-1 and TRBJ1-2; D not resolved. The V end was cut by 0 bases, the J end by 0 bases, with 8 bases between. Germline V gene lookup returns CDR1 MGHRA and CDR2 YSYEKL. The CDR3 is 15 residues long. The CDR3 DNA sequence: TGCGCCAGCAGCCAAGAGCCAGCTTCTAACTATGGCTACACCTTC. Translating gives CASSQEPASNYGYTF.

The sample holds a few counts of this clone. The V and J genes are TRBV19 and TRBJ1-1; D is perhaps TRBD1 (6 bases). V lost 3 bases to trimming and J lost 0 bases, with 8 bases between them. The CDR3 spans 14 residues. Per the germline V gene, CDR1 is LNHDA and CDR2 is SQIVND (reference sequence). CDR3 bases: TGTGCCAGTAGTATTGACAGGATGAACACTGAAGCTTTCTTT. Translating gives CASSIDRMNTEAFF.

The rearrangement links TRBV30 to TRBJ2-5; 7 nucleotides match TRBD1. Germline assignment: CDR1 GTSNPN and CDR2 SVGIG (reference sequence). V dropped 4 bases and J dropped 3; count of bases not matched to a gene: 2. The CDR3 runs 12 residues. The CDR3 sequence: CAWNRGEETQYF. CDR3 coding DNA: TGTGCCTGGAACAGGGGAGAAGAGACCCAGTACTTC.

The CDR3 bases are TGTGCCAGCAGCGCCGGGGGGGCCCTAAGCTACGAGCAGTACTTC. Translating it yields CASSAGGALSYEQYF. The chain uses TRBV9 and TRBJ2-7; 8 bases are shared with TRBD2. CDR3 size: 15 residues. Unmatched junction bases numbered 8, after V lost 3 bases and J lost 3 bases. CDR1 is SGDLS, CDR2 YYNGEE, per germline.

This clone was seen more than once but under ten times. The gene calls are TRBV11-2 and TRBJ2-2; tentative D call: TRBD1 (5 bases). The V end was cut by 2 bases, the J end by 5 bases, with 12 bases between. Germline CDR1 reads SGHAT; CDR2 reads FQNNGV. This CDR3 has 15 residues. This CDR3 reads CASSLIGAWTGELFF. As DNA, the CDR3 is TGTGCCAGCAGCTTAATAGGGGCCTGGACCGGGGAGCTGTTTTTT.

The sample holds a few counts of this clone. The J gene is TRBJ2-1, the V gene TRBV27, with 13 bases matching TRBD2. The CDR3 covers 15 residues. Germline V gene sequence: CDR1 MNHEY, CDR2 SMNVEV (reference sequence). J lost 7 bases, V lost 3 bases, and 3 bases had no gene match. The CDR3 loop reads CASSLRTSGSNEQFF. CDR3 bases: TGTGCCAGCAGTTTGCGGACTAGCGGGAGTAATGAGCAGTTCTTC.

This clone has more than one count but fewer than ten. J is TRBJ2-2 and V is TRBV7-6; no clear D. Germline V gene sequence: CDR1 SGHVS, CDR2 FNYEAQ. CDR3 size: 13 residues. Trimming pared 0 bases from V and 6 bases from J, leaving 5 bases between. The CDR3 loop is CASSLAGSGELFF. DNA for the CDR3: TGTGCCAGCAGCTTAGCGGGCTCCGGGGAGCTGTTTTTT.

The rearrangement uses TRBV7-9 and TRBJ1-1; D might be TRBD1 (5 bases). Looked up from germline, CDR1 is SEHNR and CDR2 is FQNEAQ (reference sequence). The CDR3 length is 10 residues. Deletions cut 8 bases from V and 8 bases from J, with 9 bases between. CDR3 protein: CASLGTEAFF. CDR3 bases: TGTGCCAGCTTGGGGACCGAAGCTTTCTTT.

The chain has TRBV6-5 and TRBJ2-7; D may be TRBD1 (6 bases). The CDR3 extends over 13 amino acids. The germline V gene encodes CDR1 MNHEY and CDR2 SVGAGI. Trimming cost V 4 bases and J 6 bases, with 13 bases left between them. The CDR3, as DNA: TGTGCCAGCAGTTCCTTACAGGGTGTCGAGCAGTACTTC. Amino acid sequence: CASSSLQGVEQYF.

The V gene is TRBV10-2, the J gene TRBJ2-7, with 9 bases matching TRBD1. V dropped 5 bases and J dropped 4; count of bases not matched to a gene: 9. The germline CDR1 and CDR2 sequences are WSHSY and SAAADI. The CDR3 totals 15 residues. The CDR3 bases are TGCGCCAGCAGTTACACCGGGACAGGGTATTACGAGCAGTACTTC. This gives the protein CASSYTGTGYYEQYF.

This clone was found a few times. V usage is TRBV7-9 and J usage is TRBJ2-3; 7 bases agree with TRBD1. Germline V CDR1 and CDR2: SEHNR, FQNEAQ (reference sequence). After removal of 6 bases from V and 0 bases from J, the junction contained 6 bases not matched to a gene. The CDR3 extends over 15 amino acids. Here the CDR3 DNA reads TGTGCCAGCAGTCCTACAGGGGTGAGCACAGATACGCAGTATTTT. Translated: CASSPTGVSTDTQYF.

The genes are TRBV29-1 and TRBJ2-5, with D perhaps being TRBD1 or TRBD2 (6 bases each). The CDR3 has 13 amino acids. Germline assignment: CDR1 SQVTM and CDR2 ANQGSEA. Between the trimmed V and J ends, which lost 6 bases and 1 base, there was a span of 12 bases. The CDR3: CSVPWGAQETQYF. The CDR3 bases are TGCAGCGTCCCCTGGGGGGCCCAAGAGACCCAGTACTTC. Based on the CDR3 plus reference TRBV29-1 and TRBJ2-5, the full variable domain is SAVISQKPSRDICQRGTSLTIQCQVDSQVTMMFWYRQQPGQSLTLIATANQGSEATYESGFVIDKFPISRPNLTFSTLTVSNMSPEDSSIYLCSVPWGAQETQYFGPGTRLLVL.

This rearrangement joins TRBV6-6 to TRBJ1-5, with 8 bases aligning to TRBD1. Germline assignment: CDR1 MNHNY and CDR2 SVGAGI (reference sequence). Trimming took 6 bases from V and 2 from J; bases not matched to a gene: 6. The CDR3 consists of 15 residues. The CDR3 DNA follows: TGTGCCAGCAGCCAAGGACAGGGCGGCAATCAGCCCCAGCATTTT. Translated: CASSQGQGGNQPQHF.

On this clone itself: Distinct nucleotide sequences in the sample also encode this CDR3. This chain connects TRBV29-1 to TRBJ2-2; 10 bases match TRBD1. CDR1 is SQVTM and CDR2 is ANQGSEA in the germline V gene. The ends lost 6 bases at V and 5 bases at J; junction bases unmatched: 0. CDR3 length: 12 amino acids. This CDR3 is CSVDRGTGELFF. In DNA, the CDR3 is TGCAGCGTGGACAGGGGGACCGGGGAGCTGTTTTTT.

CDR3 region: CASSGSEGQFF. CDR3 nucleotide sequence: TGCGCCAGCAGCGGCTCCGAGGGGCAGTTCTTC. This rearrangement joins TRBV5-1 to TRBJ2-1; possibly TRBD2 for D (5 bases). This CDR3 has 11 residues. V lost 4 bases and J 12 bases, leaving 11 bases between the germline ends. Germline CDR1 and CDR2: SGHRS and YFSETQ.

This rearrangement joins TRBV5-1 to TRBJ2-1; TRBD1 is a possible D gene (5 bases). In germline, CDR1 is SGHRS, CDR2 YFSETQ. CDR3 size: 15 residues. V was pared by 0 bases and J by 8 bases, with 15 bases between. The CDR3 DNA is TGCGCCAGCAGCTTGGTGGGGCAGGTTAGTGATGAGCAGTTCTTC. It encodes CASSLVGQVSDEQFF.

The chain carries TRBV19 and TRBJ2-5; D possibly corresponds to TRBD1 (5 bases). V was clipped by 4 bases and J by 2 bases, with 11 bases between them. Germline CDR1 LNHDA, CDR2 SQIVND (reference sequence). This CDR3 is built from 14 residues. CDR3 in DNA: TGTGCCAGTAGTACCCCGGACACTCAAGAGACCCAGTACTTC. Protein product: CASSTPDTQETQYF.

There are a few counts of this clone. The chain uses TRBV7-8 and TRBJ1-2; D ambiguous. The germline V gene has CDR1 SGHVS and CDR2 FQNEAQ. V was pared by 5 bases and J by 2 bases, with 15 bases between. This CDR3 region has 15 residues. The CDR3 DNA reads as TGTGCCAGCAGCCTCCTTTTTGGAGGGAACTATGGCTACACCTTC. It encodes CASSLLFGGNYGYTF.

In this sample, this clone turned up once. The chain links TRBV2 to TRBJ2-7; TRBD2 matches at 7 bases. The CDR3 length is 15 residues. From germline, CDR1 is SNHLY and CDR2 FYNNEI. Losses at the gene ends were 6 bases for V and 2 bases for J; bases not matched to a gene: 10. This CDR3 reads CASRRGLVSPYEQYF. CDR3 in DNA: TGTGCCAGCAGACGAGGACTAGTAAGCCCCTACGAGCAGTACTTC.

V usage is TRBV27 and J usage is TRBJ2-7; D gene ambiguous. Per germline, CDR1 MNHEY and CDR2 SMNVEV (reference sequence). The CDR3 has 13 residues. V lost 8 bases and J lost 5, with 16 bases in between. CDR3 DNA sequence: TGTGCCAGCTTCGACTGGGAAAGGAACGAGCAGTACTTC. It is translated as CASFDWERNEQYF.

The rearrangement uses TRBV27 and TRBJ2-7; TRBD2 matches at 9 bases. V lost 3 bases and J lost 7; bases outside the gene matches: 7. The V gene's germline CDR1 is MNHEY and CDR2 SMNVEV (reference sequence). The CDR3 spans 14 residues. CDR3 sequence reads: CASSFGGGAREQYF. DNA for the CDR3: TGTGCCAGCAGTTTCGGCGGGGGGGCTAGGGAGCAGTACTTC.

J is TRBJ2-7 and V is TRBV27; D gene unclear. Trimming left V 6 bases short and J 0 bases short, with 15 bases between. The CDR3 is 15 amino acids. Germline-derived CDR1 and CDR2 are MNHEY and SMNVEV (reference sequence). Here the CDR3 DNA reads TGTGCCAGCAGATCCTCCGCAAAACTCTCCTACGAGCAGTACTTC. It encodes CASRSSAKLSYEQYF.

This chain connects TRBV5-5 to TRBJ2-4; D may be TRBD2 (6 bases). The V end lost 3 bases, the J end lost 6 bases, and 13 bases lay between the germline ends. The CDR3 has 14 residues. Germline CDR1 reads SGHKS; CDR2 reads YYEKEE (reference sequence). The CDR3 sequence: CASSSPGGVNIQYF. CDR3 nucleotides: TGTGCCAGCAGCTCTCCCGGAGGGGTAAACATTCAGTACTTC.

Only a few counts were recorded for this clone. The chain carries TRBV28 and TRBJ1-5, with no clear D. CDR1 and CDR2 (germline): MDHEN, SYDVKM. With 5 bases removed from V and 7 bases from J, the gap between germline ends came to 18 bases. The CDR3 runs to 15 residues. The CDR3 reads CASSVSGISRQPQHF. CDR3 bases: TGTGCCAGCAGTGTATCCGGGATTTCCAGACAGCCCCAGCATTTT.

The gene calls are TRBV30 and TRBJ2-7; D possibly corresponds to TRBD2 (6 bases). Trimming stripped 5 bases from V and 4 bases from J, with 12 bases between. CDR1 is GTSNPN, CDR2 SVGIG, per germline (reference sequence). The CDR3 has 12 residues. CDR3: CAWADGRYEQYF. In DNA, the CDR3 is TGTGCCTGGGCCGACGGGAGATACGAGCAGTACTTC.

The V gene is TRBV30, the J gene TRBJ2-1; no firm D call. Germline V CDR1 and CDR2: GTSNPN, SVGIG (reference sequence). The CDR3 has 14 residues. The V gene lost 5 bases and the J gene lost 0 bases, with 11 bases spanning the gap. The CDR3 DNA reads as TGTGCCTGGGACGAGGAGAGCTCCTACAATGAGCAGTTCTTC. This encodes CAWDEESSYNEQFF.

CDR3 amino acids: CASSQSTSGAADTQYF. The CDR3 nucleotides read TGCGCCAGCAGTCAATCTACTAGCGGGGCGGCAGATACGCAGTATTTT. The rearrangement joins TRBV23-1 to TRBJ2-3, with 10 bases that match TRBD2. TRBV23-1 is an ORF; its function is uncertain. The CDR3 covers 16 residues. The trim removed 0 bases at V and 4 bases at J, leaving 4 bases unmatched.